Given below is one TCR beta chain in context. The sample comes from a study of blood T cell repertoires in COVID-19. Whole-study context: Both acute and convalescent COVID-19 samples were obtained from the United States, Italy and Spain.

In the original workflow: Quantification of nucleated cells was approximated via reference gene primer amplification. The table came from immunoSEQ multiplex PCR; TCRdb's copy has only in-frame clones and leaves some out. V, J and clone size are those of that table, while D and trimming were read from the DNA. The table records about 160,000 clones, 70% to 90% of them present only once. Trimming removed 7 bases at V and 0 bases at J, with 7 bases between. Germline assignment: CDR1 SNHLY and CDR2 FYNNEI. This CDR3 contains 14 residues. The clonotype was recovered from a woman aged 65 to 85 with acute or convalescent COVID-19. The source material was peripheral blood. The rearrangement uses TRBV2 and TRBJ1-6, with D possibly TRBD1 on 5 matching bases. DNA for the CDR3: TGTGCCAGCACCCAGGGCTCCTATAATTCACCCCTCCACTTT. Translating gives CASTQGSYNSPLHF.